Listed below are T cell receptor beta chains from one sample, sequenced in a study of shared clonotypes between healthy human individuals. Measured with immunoSEQ multiplex PCR; TCRdb has only the in-frame clones, and not every one. The sample has about a million clones, around 77% seen once; the top ten hold 0.89%. The source material was memory CD4+ T cells from PBMCs. Receptors originate from a man between 18 and 29 years old in good health. Some clones in this sample may be carry-over from other donors' samples. Both conserved end residues are part of each CDR3. D genes are given only for firm matches. A row's size may be missing; if present it is once, few, many or a size class.

V	J	size	D	CDR3	DNA
TRBV2	TRBJ1-2	.	.	CASRRDTYGYTF	TGTGCCAGCAGGAGGGACACTTATGGCTACACCTTC
TRBV5-1	TRBJ1-4	.	.	CASSFGVTNEKLFF	TGCGCCAGCAGCTTCGGGGTTACTAATGAAAAACTGTTTTTT
TRBV7-9	TRBJ2-7	once	TRBD1	CASSLAQGAGEQYF	TGTGCCAGCAGCTTAGCACAGGGGGCGGGCGAGCAGTACTTC
TRBV30	TRBJ2-5	.	.	CARGTGQETQYF	TGTGCCCGTGGGACCGGCCAAGAGACCCAGTACTTC
TRBV28	TRBJ1-5	once	.	CASSIQGLTNQPQHF	TGTGCCAGCAGTATTCAGGGGCTTACCAATCAGCCCCAGCATTTT
TRBV28	TRBJ1-2	.	.	CASSQTYGYGYTF	TGTGCCAGCAGCCAAACGTACGGCTATGGCTACACCTTC
TRBV7-9	TRBJ1-2	.	TRBD1	CASSLATDRERNGYTF	TGTGCCAGCAGCTTAGCAACGGACAGGGAGAGAAATGGCTACACCTTC
TRBV14	TRBJ2-3	.	.	CASSRPRGGRTDTQYF	TGTGCCAGCAGCCGTCCCAGGGGAGGGAGGACAGATACGCAGTATTTT
TRBV7-9	TRBJ1-1	few	.	CASSPRGVGRTEAFF	TGTGCCAGCAGCCCGAGGGGGGTTGGCAGAACTGAAGCTTTCTTT
TRBV30	TRBJ2-7	.	.	CAWSADGVYEQYF	TGTGCCTGGAGTGCGGACGGGGTCTACGAGCAGTACTTC
TRBV5-1	TRBJ2-5	.	.	CASSLAQQETQYF	TGCGCCAGCAGCTTGGCACAGCAAGAGACCCAGTACTTC
TRBV28	TRBJ2-5	.	.	CASTQAYQETQYF	TGTGCCAGCACTCAAGCGTACCAAGAGACCCAGTACTTC
TRBV28	TRBJ1-2	.	TRBD1	CASSLSVTGRLGYGYTF	TGTGCCAGCAGTTTATCAGTGACAGGGAGATTGGGGTATGGCTACACCTTC
TRBV2	TRBJ2-5	.	TRBD2	CASASGRWEETQYF	TGTGCCAGCGCTAGCGGGAGGTGGGAGGAGACCCAGTACTTC
TRBV28	TRBJ2-7	.	TRBD2	CASIPGGLGEQYF	TGTGCCAGCATTCCGGGAGGGCTTGGCGAGCAGTACTTC
TRBV5-1	TRBJ2-7	.	.	CASSLDWTPYYEQYF	TGCGCCAGCAGCTTGGACTGGACACCATACTACGAGCAGTACTTC
TRBV18	TRBJ1-5	.	.	CASATDSNQPQHF	TGTGCCAGCGCAACAGATAGCAATCAGCCCCAGCATTTT
TRBV4-2	TRBJ2-1	.	.	CASSQDGTVSNEQFF	TGTGCCAGCAGCCAAGATGGAACGGTCAGCAATGAGCAGTTCTTC
TRBV7-8	TRBJ1-1	.	.	CASSLATQLNTEAFF	TGTGCCAGCAGCTTAGCGACACAGCTGAACACTGAAGCTTTCTTT
TRBV7-9	TRBJ2-7	few	.	CASSPGAYEQYF	TGTGCCAGCAGCCCGGGGGCCTACGAGCAGTACTTC
TRBV5-6	TRBJ2-1	few	.	CASSLVSGGVNEQFF	TGTGCCAGCAGCTTGGTGTCTGGAGGGGTCAATGAGCAGTTCTTC
TRBV19	TRBJ1-1	.	TRBD1	CASSASGQGAEVNTEAFF	TGTGCCAGTAGTGCATCGGGACAGGGGGCAGAGGTGAACACTGAAGCTTTCTTT
TRBV2	TRBJ2-7	.	TRBD2	CASSAIAGGSDEQYF	TGTGCCAGCAGCGCTATAGCGGGAGGGTCCGACGAGCAGTACTTC